One sample yielded the 28 T cell receptor beta chains listed below, sequenced in a study of T cell changes during pregnancy in multiple sclerosis. Sequencing was performed with immunoSEQ multiplex PCR; in TCRdb, only in-frame clones are kept and a portion is missing. The data show about 44,000 clones, around 90% seen once. The sample here was CD4+ T cells from peripheral blood mononuclear cells, taken in the first trimester of pregnancy. The receptors originated from a female donor with multiple sclerosis, enrolled in a pregnancy study.

V and J are TRBV30 and TRBJ2-7; perhaps TRBD1 as D (7 bases). The CDR3 is made up of 12 amino acids. Trimming removed 3 bases at V and 3 bases at J, with 9 bases between. Germline CDR1 GTSNPN, CDR2 SVGIG (reference sequence). This chain's CDR3 is CAWSQGGYEQYF. CDR3 coding DNA: TGTGCCTGGAGCCAGGGGGGCTACGAGCAGTACTTC. The complete variable domain, with remaining parts taken from reference TRBV30 and TRBJ2-7, reads SQTIHQWPATLVQPVGSPLSLECTVEGTSNPNLYWYRQAAGRGLQLLFYSVGIGQISSEVPQNLSASRPQDRQFILSSKKLLLSDSGFYLCAWSQGGYEQYFGPGTRLTVT.

V usage is TRBV5-1 and J usage is TRBJ1-2; 10 bases fit TRBD1. Germline V gives CDR1 SGHRS, CDR2 YFSETQ. This CDR3 is built from 14 residues. Trimming took 3 bases from V and 8 from J; bases not matched to a gene: 7. CDR3: CASSSTGGSYGYTF. CDR3 DNA: TGCGCCAGCAGCTCGACAGGGGGCAGTTACGGCTACACCTTC.

There are a few counts of this clone. The rearrangement links TRBV12-5 to TRBJ2-5; D might be TRBD1 (6 bases). Germline CDR1 LGHNT, CDR2 FRNRAP. The CDR3 has 15 residues. Trimming cost V 0 bases and J 4 bases, with 12 bases left between them. As DNA, the CDR3 is TGTGCTAGTGGTTTGGTACTTGCAGGGGTAGAGACCCAGTACTTC. Amino acids: CASGLVLAGVETQYF. Looking up the rest from reference TRBV12-5 and TRBJ2-5 gives the full variable domain: DARVTQTPRHKVTEMGQEVTMRCQPILGHNTVFWYRQTMMQGLELLAYFRNRAPLDDSGMPKDRFSAEMPDATLATLKIQPSEPRDSAVYFCASGLVLAGVETQYFGPGTRLLVL.

V is TRBV19 and J is TRBJ1-5; a weak D match, TRBD1 (5 bases). The CDR3 is made up of 15 amino acids. CDR1 and CDR2 (germline): LNHDA, SQIVND (reference sequence). The V end was cut by 3 bases, the J end by 4 bases, with 13 bases between. The CDR3: CASSIGQGWNQPQHF. In DNA, the CDR3 is TGTGCCAGTAGTATTGGGCAGGGTTGGAATCAGCCCCAGCATTTT. The entire variable domain, with the rest obtained from reference TRBV19 and TRBJ1-5, is as follows: DGGITQSPKYLFRKEGQNVTLSCEQNLNHDAMYWYRQDPGQGLRLIYYSQIVNDFQKGDIAEGYSVSREKKESFPLTVTSAQKNPTAFYLCASSIGQGWNQPQHFGDGTRLSIL.

This clone appeared once. V gene TRBV28 combines with J gene TRBJ1-3; 9 nucleotides line up with TRBD1. With 5 bases clipped from V and 0 bases from J, the junction kept 2 bases outside the gene matches. The CDR3 contains 15 residues. Germline CDR1 reads MDHEN; CDR2 reads SYDVKM. The CDR3 sequence: CASSGTGRSGNTIYF. Written as DNA, the CDR3 is TGTGCCAGCAGTGGGACAGGGCGCTCTGGAAACACCATATATTTT.

This rearrangement joins TRBV19 to TRBJ2-7, with D tentatively TRBD1 (6 bases). V shed 5 bases and J shed 2 bases, with 13 bases lying between them. CDR1 is LNHDA, CDR2 SQIVND, per germline (reference sequence). The CDR3 has 14 amino acids. In DNA, the CDR3 is TGTGCCAGTAGTTCACGAACAGGGCCCTACGAGCAGTACTTC. This encodes CASSSRTGPYEQYF.

The chain combines TRBV19 with TRBJ1-1; D may be TRBD1 (5 bases). Per germline, CDR1 LNHDA and CDR2 SQIVND (reference sequence). The V end was cut by 5 bases, the J end by 0 bases, with 13 bases between. This CDR3 is 15 amino acids long. In nucleotides, the CDR3 is TGTGCCAGTAGTGAAGAGGACACTTTGAACACTGAAGCTTTCTTT. Its translation: CASSEEDTLNTEAFF. The full variable domain, in which reference TRBV19 and TRBJ1-1 provide the parts outside the CDR3, is DGGITQSPKYLFRKEGQNVTLSCEQNLNHDAMYWYRQDPGQGLRLIYYSQIVNDFQKGDIAEGYSVSREKKESFPLTVTSAQKNPTAFYLCASSEEDTLNTEAFFGQGTRLTVV.

The chain combines TRBV27 with TRBJ2-4, with D possibly being TRBD2 (6 bases). V was clipped by 4 bases and J by 2 bases, with 12 bases between them. Germline-derived CDR1 and CDR2 are MNHEY and SMNVEV (reference sequence). This CDR3 contains 15 residues. CDR3 loop: CASSSTGVSKNIQYF. In nucleotides, the CDR3 is TGTGCCAGCAGTTCAACGGGAGTTTCCAAAAACATTCAGTACTTC.

This chain uses TRBV5-4 with TRBJ2-1, with a weak D call TRBD2 (6 bases). CDR1 and CDR2 (germline): SGHNT, YYREEE (reference sequence). The CDR3 has 15 residues. Trimming pared 4 bases from V and 0 bases from J, leaving 11 bases between. CDR3 sequence: CASSELGSSYNEQFF. CDR3 in DNA: TGTGCCAGCAGCGAACTCGGGAGCTCCTACAATGAGCAGTTCTTC. Together with reference TRBV5-4 and TRBJ2-1, the CDR3 gives the full variable domain: ETGVTQSPTHLIKTRGQQVTLRCSSQSGHNTVSWYQQALGQGPQFIFQYYREEENGRGNFPPRFSGLQFPNYSSELNVNALELDDSALYLCASSELGSSYNEQFFGPGTRLTVL.

This chain uses TRBV28 with TRBJ1-2, with 9 bases identical to TRBD1. The CDR3 is made up of 15 amino acids. The V gene end was trimmed by 5 bases and the J gene end by 4 bases; junction bases not matched to a gene: 8. CDR1 MDHEN and CDR2 SYDVKM come from the germline V gene. The CDR3 DNA reads as TGTGCCAGCAGTCCACCGGGACAGGGAGGCTATGGCTACACCTTC. It specifies CASSPPGQGGYGYTF.

The chain recombines TRBV28 with TRBJ2-5, with 7 nucleotides matching TRBD2. Germline loops: CDR1 MDHEN, CDR2 SYDVKM. V lost 6 bases to trimming and J lost 7 bases; unmatched junction nucleotides: 17. CDR3 length equals 16 residues. CDR3 in amino acids: CASSVGLRGRVVTQYF. In DNA, the CDR3 is TGTGCCAGCAGCGTGGGCTTGCGCGGGAGAGTGGTGACCCAGTACTTC.

This clone was recorded only once. The same CDR3 arises from other DNA sequences in this sample as well. The chain uses TRBV28 and TRBJ2-6; D is perhaps TRBD2 (5 bases). Germline assignment: CDR1 MDHEN and CDR2 SYDVKM. With 3 bases removed from V and 0 bases from J, the gap between germline ends came to 6 bases. The CDR3 runs 15 residues. The CDR3 spells CASSFGGSGANVLTF. CDR3 sequence (DNA): TGTGCCAGCAGTTTCGGAGGCTCTGGGGCCAACGTCCTGACTTTC.

V usage is TRBV7-8 and J usage is TRBJ2-3, with D tentatively TRBD2 (5 bases). Looked up from germline, CDR1 is SGHVS and CDR2 is FQNEAQ. V lost 5 bases and J 0 bases, leaving 9 bases between the germline ends. The CDR3 is 14 residues long. CDR3 amino acids: CASSPRGSTDTQYF. The CDR3 DNA follows: TGTGCCAGCAGCCCCCGCGGGAGCACAGATACGCAGTATTTT.

The V call is TRBV29-1, the J call TRBJ1-1, with 10 bases lining up with TRBD1. In germline, CDR1 is SQVTM, CDR2 ANQGSEA. V shed 8 bases, J shed 4 bases, and the junction held 13 bases outside the gene matches. The CDR3 length is 15 residues. Here the CDR3 reads CSTGGTGAPITEAFF. The DNA of the CDR3 is TGCAGCACTGGGGGGACAGGGGCTCCTATCACTGAAGCTTTCTTT.

This clone was seen only a few times. This rearrangement joins TRBV15 to TRBJ2-3; no clear D gene. The ends were cut back, 0 bases at V and 4 bases at J, with 17 bases in the middle. CDR1 and CDR2 (germline): LNHNV, YYDKDF (reference sequence). This CDR3 contains 17 residues. The CDR3 is CATSRDGPGKVADTQYF. The CDR3 DNA sequence: TGTGCCACCAGCAGAGATGGGCCAGGAAAAGTGGCAGATACGCAGTATTTT. The full variable domain, in which reference TRBV15 and TRBJ2-3 provide the parts outside the CDR3, is DAMVIQNPRYQVTQFGKPVTLSCSQTLNHNVMYWYQQKSSQAPKLLFHYYDKDFNNEADTPDNFQSRRPNTSFCFLDIRSPGLGDTAMYLCATSRDGPGKVADTQYFGPGTRLTVL.

The V gene is TRBV7-4, the J gene TRBJ2-4, with TRBD2 matching over 7 bases. This CDR3 has 16 residues. V dropped 1 base and J dropped 6; count of bases not matched to a gene: 9. The germline V gene encodes CDR1 SGHVT and CDR2 SQSDAQ. CDR3 nucleotide sequence: TGTGCCAGCAGCTTAGGGATCGGCGGGAGAAGAAACATTCAGTACTTC. This sequence encodes CASSLGIGGRRNIQYF. Full variable domain (outside the CDR3, taken from reference TRBV7-4 and TRBJ2-4): GAGVSQSPRYKVAKRGRDVALRCDSISGHVTLYWYRQTLGQGSEVLTYSQSDAQRDKSGRPSGRFSAERPERSVSTLKIQRTEQGDSAVYLCASSLGIGGRRNIQYFGAGTRLSVL.

Only one count was recorded for this clone. V usage is TRBV10-3 and J usage is TRBJ2-1; 8 nucleotides agree with TRBD2. CDR1 ENHRY and CDR2 SYGVKD come from the germline V gene. V lost 8 bases, J lost 8 bases, and 11 bases stayed unmatched. The CDR3 spans 14 residues. Written as DNA, the CDR3 is TGTGCCATCGGGGGAGCGGGAGTTGGGCATGAGCAGTTCTTC. Amino acid sequence: CAIGGAGVGHEQFF.

The chain joins TRBV4-2 to TRBJ2-5; 7 bases align to TRBD1. Losses at the gene ends were 1 base for V and 4 bases for J; bases not matched to a gene: 9. The CDR3 spans 16 residues. Germline-derived CDR1 and CDR2 are LGHNA and YNFKEQ. In DNA form, the CDR3 reads TGTGCCAGCAGCCAAGGTTTCGGACAGGAGGTAGAGACCCAGTACTTC. It specifies CASSQGFGQEVETQYF.

The rearrangement links TRBV5-1 to TRBJ2-5; D perhaps matches TRBD1 (6 bases). V lost 0 bases and J 1 base, leaving 13 bases between the germline ends. Germline V lookup: CDR1 SGHRS, CDR2 YFSETQ. This CDR3 has 16 amino acids. This CDR3 is CASSLGSQGPQETQYF. Written as DNA, the CDR3 is TGCGCCAGCAGCTTGGGATCACAGGGACCCCAAGAGACCCAGTACTTC. The full variable domain, rest sourced from reference TRBV5-1 and TRBJ2-5, is KAGVTQTPRYLIKTRGQQVTLSCSPISGHRSVSWYQQTPGQGLQFLFEYFSETQRNKGNFPGRFSGRQFSNSRSEMNVSTLELGDSALYLCASSLGSQGPQETQYFGPGTRLLVL.

This clone ranks as medium-sized. This sequence joins TRBV6-5 and TRBJ2-7, with D uncertain. The CDR3 totals 14 residues. The V end was cut by 4 bases, the J end by 4 bases, with 14 bases between. Per the germline V gene, CDR1 is MNHEY and CDR2 is SVGAGI. CDR3 in amino acids: CASSWQASFYEQYF. The CDR3 DNA reads as TGTGCCAGCAGTTGGCAGGCTTCTTTTTACGAGCAGTACTTC.

This chain connects TRBV19 to TRBJ1-3, with D perhaps matching TRBD1 (6 bases). Germline CDR1 LNHDA, CDR2 SQIVND (reference sequence). CDR3 size: 16 residues. V shed 7 bases and J shed 0 bases, with 16 bases lying between them. This chain's CDR3 is CASIGGRTSSGNTIYF. The CDR3 DNA reads as TGTGCCAGTATAGGGGGACGGACCTCCTCTGGAAACACCATATATTTT. Based on the CDR3 plus reference TRBV19 and TRBJ1-3, the full variable domain is DGGITQSPKYLFRKEGQNVTLSCEQNLNHDAMYWYRQDPGQGLRLIYYSQIVNDFQKGDIAEGYSVSREKKESFPLTVTSAQKNPTAFYLCASIGGRTSSGNTIYFGEGSWLTVV.

Of note for this clone: The sample holds other DNA sequences that translate to the same CDR3. This rearrangement joins TRBV7-2 to TRBJ2-5; the match to TRBD1 covers 7 bases. Germline CDR1 is SGHTA and CDR2 is FQGNSA. The CDR3 extends over 14 amino acids. J was trimmed by 5 bases and V by 1 base; bases with no gene match: 4. CDR3 region: CASSLEGARETQYF. The DNA for the CDR3 is TGTGCCAGCAGCTTAGAGGGGGCCCGGGAGACCCAGTACTTC. Complete variable domain (other parts from reference TRBV7-2 and TRBJ2-5): GAGVSQSPSNKVTEKGKDVELRCDPISGHTALYWYRQSLGQGLEFLIYFQGNSAPDKSGLPSDRFSAERTGGSVSTLTIQRTQQEDSAVYLCASSLEGARETQYFGPGTRLLVL.

V usage is TRBV5-1 and J usage is TRBJ1-2; 11 nucleotides agree with TRBD1. The CDR3 is 15 residues long. Germline lookup yields CDR1 SGHRS and CDR2 YFSETQ. V gave up 1 base and J gave up 4 bases; unmatched junction bases: 3. DNA of the CDR3: TGCGCCAGCAGCTTGACCGGGACAGGGGGCTATGGCTACACCTTC. This encodes CASSLTGTGGYGYTF.

To note about this clone: Other DNA sequences in this sample translate to the same CDR3. This chain links TRBV5-1 with TRBJ2-3; 9 nucleotides match TRBD1. The junction had 3 bases not matched to a gene; V was cut back by 4 bases and J by 0 bases. This CDR3 has 15 residues. In germline, CDR1 is SGHRS, CDR2 YFSETQ. The CDR3 sequence: CASSLGQGSTDTQYF. The CDR3 DNA sequence: TGCGCCAGCAGCCTCGGACAGGGGAGCACAGATACGCAGTATTTT. Full variable domain (rest looked up from reference TRBV5-1 and TRBJ2-3): KAGVTQTPRYLIKTRGQQVTLSCSPISGHRSVSWYQQTPGQGLQFLFEYFSETQRNKGNFPGRFSGRQFSNSRSEMNVSTLELGDSALYLCASSLGQGSTDTQYFGPGTRLTVL.

This rearrangement joins TRBV5-4 to TRBJ2-1, with 7 bases matching TRBD1. The CDR3 is made up of 15 amino acids. Germline V lookup: CDR1 SGHNT, CDR2 YYREEE (reference sequence). The V gene end was trimmed by 5 bases and the J gene end by 1 base; junction bases not matched to a gene: 6. The CDR3 protein is CASSRRQGSYNEQFF. For the CDR3, the DNA is TGTGCCAGCAGTCGCAGACAGGGTTCCTACAATGAGCAGTTCTTC.

The rearrangement uses TRBV30 and TRBJ2-5, with 8 positions matching TRBD1. The CDR3 is 13 residues long. Unmatched junction bases numbered 3, after V lost 5 bases and J lost 1 base. Germline V gives CDR1 GTSNPN, CDR2 SVGIG (reference sequence). The chain's CDR3 is CAWGGQGQETQYF. The CDR3 DNA reads as TGTGCCTGGGGAGGACAGGGCCAAGAGACCCAGTACTTC.

V and J are TRBV6-4 and TRBJ2-1; 9 bases fit TRBD2. Trimming took 2 bases from V and 11 from J; bases not matched to a gene: 4. This CDR3 spans 13 amino acids. CDR1 is MRHNA and CDR2 is SNTAGT in the germline V gene. Here the CDR3 reads CASSDELAGKQFF. In nucleotides, the CDR3 is TGTGCCAGCAGTGACGAACTAGCGGGCAAGCAGTTCTTC.

This chain joins TRBV11-1 and TRBJ2-1; tentatively, D is TRBD2 (6 bases). V gave up 1 base and J gave up 6 bases, with 16 bases separating them. The CDR3 totals 16 residues. The V gene's germline CDR1 is SGHAT and CDR2 FQDESV (reference sequence). This CDR3 is CASSLGTGGRANEQFF. The CDR3, as DNA: TGTGCCAGCAGCTTAGGAACTGGAGGGCGGGCCAATGAGCAGTTCTTC.